This is a list of T cell receptor beta chains from one sample in a study of molecular identifiers for immune sequencing clone quantification. MiXCR, applied by TCRdb to the PCR reads, yields one record per CDR3 protein. Among about 300,000 distinct CDR3 sequences listed, about 22% were seen once. Sequenced material: naive CD8+ T cells from blood, with Jurkat cell RNA spiked in. These receptor sequences come from a human donor in good health. Some libraries in this study had Jurkat cell RNA spiked in. Both conserved end residues are part of each CDR3. The D gene is left open where the match is weak. Some rows have no size entry. The others give once, few or many, or a class for an expanded clone.

TRBV13,TRBJ2-1,few,NA,CASSLGRADGEQFF,TGTGCCAGCAGCTTAGGCCGGGCTGACGGTGAGCAGTTCTTC
TRBV27,TRBJ1-1,NA,TRBD1,CASSSKGQTEAFF,TGTGCCAGCAGTTCAAAGGGACAGACTGAAGCTTTCTTT
TRBV3-2,TRBJ2-7,NA,NA,CASSLLRGPSEQYF,TGTGCCAGCAGCCTATTACGGGGTCCATCCGAGCAGTACTTC
TRBV2,TRBJ1-4,many,NA,CASRPTPRRTANEKLFF,TGTGCCAGCCGACCAACCCCGAGGAGGACAGCTAATGAAAAACTGTTTTTT
TRBV4-1,TRBJ2-5,NA,TRBD1,CASSRDRGRETQYF,TGCGCCAGCAGCCGCGACAGGGGGCGGGAGACCCAGTACTTC
TRBV19,TRBJ2-7,many,TRBD2,CASTSSGTYEQYF,TGTGCCAGTACCTCTAGCGGGACCTACGAGCAGTACTTC
TRBV4-3,TRBJ2-1,NA,NA,CAGSQVSPIGSYNEQFF,TGCGCCGGCAGCCAAGTTTCACCGATTGGGTCCTACAATGAGCAGTTCTTC
TRBV7-2,TRBJ2-1,many,NA,CASSQDLNSNEQFF,TGTGCCAGCAGCCAGGACTTGAATAGCAATGAGCAGTTCTTC
TRBV2,TRBJ1-2,many,TRBD1,CASSPGTGSGYTF,TGTGCCAGCAGTCCCGGGACAGGTTCTGGCTACACCTTC
TRBV27,TRBJ1-3,NA,TRBD1,CASSQGGAAGSTIYF,TGTGCCAGCAGCCAGGGGGGGGCTGCTGGAAGCACCATATATTTT
TRBV3-1,TRBJ2-5,many,NA,CASSQERGTQETQYF,TGTGCCAGCAGCCAAGAGAGGGGGACCCAAGAGACCCAGTACTTC
TRBV11-2,TRBJ1-1,many,TRBD1,CASSLVGTGGAFF,TGTGCCAGCAGCTTAGTCGGGACAGGGGGAGCTTTCTTT
TRBV28,TRBJ2-2,many,NA,CASSGRNTGELFF,TGTGCCAGCAGTGGAAGGAACACCGGGGAGCTGTTTTTT
TRBV12-3/TRBV12-4,TRBJ2-3,NA,TRBD2,CASGIHPGQGLAGGPTDTQYF,TGTGCCAGCGGAATACATCCGGGACAGGGACTAGCGGGGGGCCCCACAGATACGCAGTATTTT
TRBV7-9,TRBJ2-5,few,NA,CASNSRGYQETQYF,TGTGCCAGCAACTCCCGGGGATACCAAGAGACCCAGTACTTC
TRBV10-3,TRBJ1-1,many,NA,CAISEEGGTEAFF,TGTGCCATCAGTGAGGAGGGCGGCACTGAAGCTTTCTTT
TRBV6-5,TRBJ2-7,few,NA,CASSQGPSLSYEQYF,TGTGCCAGCAGTCAAGGGCCCTCCCTCTCCTACGAGCAGTACTTC
TRBV27,TRBJ1-5,many,NA,CASSPPPREGGNQPQHF,TGTGCCAGCAGTCCCCCCCCCAGGGAAGGTGGCAATCAGCCCCAGCATTTT
TRBV12-3/TRBV12-4,TRBJ2-3,NA,NA,CASQPPGNGGDTQYF,TGTGCCAGCCAACCCCCCGGGAACGGGGGAGATACGCAGTATTTT
TRBV6-2/TRBV6-3,TRBJ2-2,NA,NA,CASSYRGGNTGELFF,TGTGCCAGCAGTTACAGGGGAGGGAACACCGGGGAGCTGTTTTTT
TRBV29-1,TRBJ2-1,many,TRBD2,CSAEGLAGDNEQFF,TGCAGCGCCGAAGGACTAGCGGGAGATAATGAGCAGTTCTTC
TRBV7-9,TRBJ2-2,NA,NA,CASSDPLERLNTGELFF,TGTGCCAGCAGCGACCCCTTAGAGAGACTGAACACCGGGGAGCTGTTTTTT
TRBV9,TRBJ2-5,many,TRBD2,CASSVTSGNLETQYF,TGTGCCAGCAGCGTGACTAGCGGGAACCTAGAGACCCAGTACTTC
TRBV13,TRBJ1-1,many,NA,CASSSLAGEVNTEAFF,TGTGCCAGCAGCTCCCTAGCGGGGGAAGTGAACACTGAAGCTTTCTTT
TRBV14,TRBJ2-7,many,NA,CASSPDGYSDEQYF,TGTGCCAGCAGCCCGGACGGCTACTCAGACGAGCAGTACTTC
TRBV7-9,TRBJ2-4,many,NA,CASSPPKNIQYF,TGTGCCAGCAGCCCCCCCAAAAACATTCAGTACTTC
TRBV12-3/TRBV12-4,TRBJ2-6,many,TRBD1,CATGGPSPSGANVLTF,TGTGCGACAGGGGGCCCGTCGCCGTCTGGGGCCAACGTCCTGACTTTC
TRBV2,TRBJ1-2,few,NA,CASSEARDLHGYTF,TGTGCCAGCAGTGAGGCCAGGGATTTGCATGGCTACACCTTC
TRBV2,TRBJ1-3,NA,NA,CASSRDTENTVYF,TGTGCCAGCAGTCGGGACACGGAAAACACCGTATATTTT
TRBV7-2,TRBJ2-7,NA,TRBD2,CASSPSGVSYEQYF,TGTGCCAGCAGCCCTAGCGGGGTATCTTACGAGCAGTACTTC
TRBV11-2,TRBJ2-5,NA,NA,CASSLAPGHNPGETQYF,TGTGCCAGCAGCTTAGCTCCGGGGCACAACCCGGGCGAGACCCAGTACTTC
TRBV5-4,TRBJ2-4,many,NA,CASSSNENIQYF,TGTGCCAGCAGTTCTAACGAAAACATTCAGTACTTC
TRBV7-9,TRBJ2-5,many,NA,CASSSNRSPGQETQYF,TGTGCCAGCAGCTCCAACCGGTCGCCCGGTCAAGAGACCCAGTACTTC
TRBV29-1,TRBJ2-7,NA,TRBD2,CSVEDPLGGTSGSEGEQYF,TGCAGCGTTGAAGATCCCTTGGGAGGGACTAGCGGGAGTGAAGGAGAGCAGTACTTC
TRBV28,TRBJ2-2,many,NA,CASSYRGLRTGELFF,TGTGCCAGCAGTTATCGGGGGCTACGGACCGGGGAGCTGTTTTTT
TRBV27,TRBJ2-7,few,NA,CASAPKPGEQYF,TGTGCCAGCGCTCCAAAGCCCGGGGAGCAGTACTTC
TRBV6-5,TRBJ1-1,few,NA,CASSYLMNTEAFF,TGTGCCAGCAGTTACCTAATGAACACTGAAGCTTTCTTT
TRBV4-1,TRBJ2-2,many,NA,CASSPTNTGELFF,TGCGCCAGCAGCCCTACGAACACCGGGGAGCTGTTTTTT
TRBV9,TRBJ2-3,many,NA,CASSVEGRGRTDTQYF,TGTGCCAGCAGCGTAGAGGGCAGGGGAAGAACAGATACGCAGTATTTT
TRBV7-9,TRBJ2-2,NA,NA,CASRPNTGELLF,TGTGCCAGCCGTCCGAACACCGGGGAGCTGCTTTTT
TRBV20-1,TRBJ2-7,NA,NA,CSADDISYEQYF,TGCAGTGCTGACGACATATCCTACGAGCAGTACTTC
TRBV4-1,TRBJ2-3,many,TRBD1,CASSQERTGGVDTQYF,TGCGCCAGCAGCCAAGAGAGAACAGGGGGCGTAGATACGCAGTATTTT